The sequence of this T cell receptor beta chain was determined in a study of blood T cells in healthy people across ages. This clonotype was seen just once. An end of the junction does not agree with germline; a read error may underlie this. A second 7 to 11 cycle PCR used barcoded and J-beta primers. Through a template-switch adaptor with 12 random nucleotides, each cDNA molecule received a tag. Each CDR3 protein is one row after TCRdb ran MiXCR on the 5' RACE reads. The table lists more than 900,000 distinct CDR3 sequences, roughly 29% of them singletons, with roughly a tenth in the top ten. This same sample was also part of a study on T cells of mothers and their children.

Sequenced sample: blood. The TCR originated in a middle-aged woman in good health.

CDR3 nucleotides: TGCAGTGCTAGAGATCCGACAGGCTATAATTCACCCATCCACTTT. Translating gives CSARDPTGYNSPIHF. The genes are TRBV20-1 and TRBJ1-6; D may be TRBD1 (6 bases). The CDR3 consists of 15 residues. CDR1 and CDR2 from the germline V gene are DFQATT and SNEGSKA (reference sequence).